Listed below are T cell receptor beta chains from one sample, sequenced in a study of regulatory T cells in long-lasting Graves disease. Using its own MiXCR run on the multiplex PCR reads, TCRdb lists one record per CDR3 protein. The table shows fewer than 550,000 distinct CDR3 sequences, with over 15% occurring only once. These data were likewise used in another study, on T cells in Graves' hyperthyroidism and ophthalmopathy.

The sequencing here drew on peripheral blood mononuclear cells (PBMCs), taken at new diagnosis, from a patient treated with antithyroid drugs. These receptors came from a woman aged 18-35 years with Graves disease. The CDR3 runs from the conserved cysteine through the conserved F or W. The D gene is left open where the match is weak. The size field is filled for only some rows; it gives once, few, many or a size class.

>TRBJ1-1|many|13|.|TRBV6-1
TGTGCCAGCAGTGAAGCGAGTTACACTGAAGCTTTCTTT
CASSEASYTEAFF
>TRBJ1-1|many|12|.|TRBV28
TGTGCCAGCAGTTCAGGGGCGACTGAAGCTTTCTTT
CASSSGATEAFF
>TRBJ2-7|.|14|TRBD2|TRBV20-1
TGCAGTGCCCGACCTTTAGCGGGAGTAAAGGAGCAGTACTTC
CSARPLAGVKEQYF
>TRBJ1-1|many|16|TRBD1|TRBV5-8
TGTGCCAGCAGTCCATACAGGAGGGGGCCCGCTACTGAAGCTTTCTTT
CASSPYRRGPATEAFF
>TRBJ1-3|.|15|.|TRBV6-1
TGTGCCAGCAGGGATGACGGGGGCTGGGGAAACACCATATATTTT
CASRDDGGWGNTIYF
>TRBJ2-7|many|15|.|TRBV28
TGTGCCAGCAGTCCCAGGATTTTCTCCGACTACGAGCAGTACTTC
CASSPRIFSDYEQYF
>TRBJ2-1|few|15|.|TRBV4-1
TGCGCCAGCAGCCAAGGGGTTAGCCCCTACAATGAGCAGTTCTTC
CASSQGVSPYNEQFF
>TRBJ1-4|few|13|TRBD1|TRBV29-1
TGCAGCACCGGGACAGGGCCTAATGAAAAACTGTTTTTT
CSTGTGPNEKLFF
>TRBJ2-2|.|18|TRBD2|TRBV18
TGTGCCAGCTCATCGAGACCTAGCGGGACCACGAACACCGGGGAGCTGTTTTTT
CASSSRPSGTTNTGELFF
>TRBJ2-7|many|16|.|TRBV2
TGTGCCAGCAGTGAATGGCAGGGCGGAACAGGCTACGAGCAGTACTTC
CASSEWQGGTGYEQYF
>TRBJ1-2|few|16|.|TRBV4-3
TGCGCCAGCAGCCAAGATCGGGCGGGATGGCCCTATGGCTACACCTTC
CASSQDRAGWPYGYTF
>TRBJ2-3|many|17|TRBD1|TRBV11-2
TGTGCCAGCAGCCCCCACCCGCAGGGGGCAGTGGAAGATACGCAGTATTTT
CASSPHPQGAVEDTQYF
>TRBJ2-1|many|12|.|TRBV3-1
TGTGCCAGCAGGGCTAGTGGAGGGGAGCAGTTCTTC
CASRASGGEQFF
>TRBJ2-4|few|13|.|TRBV12-3/TRBV12-4
TGTGCCAGCACAGGGCCTAGCAAAAACATTCAGTACTTC
CASTGPSKNIQYF
>TRBJ2-3|medium-sized|13|.|TRBV12-3/TRBV12-4
TGTGCCAGCAGTTTAGGGGTAGCAGATACGCAGTATTTT
CASSLGVADTQYF
>TRBJ2-7|.|16|TRBD2|TRBV29-1
TGCAGCGTTGAAAGGACGACTAGCGGGGCCCCCTACGAGCAGTACTTC
CSVERTTSGAPYEQYF
>TRBJ2-1|.|15|TRBD2|TRBV6-2/TRBV6-3
TGTGCCAGCAGGAGTGGACTAGTCCAGCTTAATGAGCAGTTCTTC
CASRSGLVQLNEQFF
>TRBJ1-1|few|14|.|TRBV6-2/TRBV6-3
TGTGCCAGCAGTGAGGGGGGTATGAACACTGAAGCTTTCTTT
CASSEGGMNTEAFF
>TRBJ2-5|many|15|.|TRBV28
TGTGCCAGCCACGAGGGATCGGCCCTGGAAGAGACCCAGTACTTC
CASHEGSALEETQYF
>TRBJ1-6|.|20|.|TRBV4-1
TGCGCCAGCAGCCCCCAAAGTGGGGTCCCGAGATACTCCTATAATTCACCCCTCCACTTT
CASSPQSGVPRYSYNSPLHF
>TRBJ2-7|many|16|TRBD2|TRBV11-3
TGTGCCAGCAGCTTAGATCGTAGGACTAGGGGCTACGAGCAGTACTTC
CASSLDRRTRGYEQYF
>TRBJ2-1|few|15|TRBD1|TRBV24-1
TGTGCCACCAGTGATTTAGGGACAGGGGGCAATGAGCAGTTCTTC
CATSDLGTGGNEQFF
>TRBJ2-1|many|18|TRBD2|TRBV7-2
TGTGCCAGCAGCTTACTCCCACCGGGACTAGCGGGAGAAAGCGAGCAGTTCTTC
CASSLLPPGLAGESEQFF
>TRBJ2-1|many|16|TRBD2|TRBV27
TGTGCCAGCAGTAGACTAGCGGGAGACTCCTACAATGAGCAGTTCTTC
CASSRLAGDSYNEQFF
>TRBJ2-1|.|16|TRBD2|TRBV24-1
TGTGCCACCAGTGATCTACCTAGCGGGACGGACAATGAGCAGTTCTTC
CATSDLPSGTDNEQFF
>TRBJ2-7|few|14|.|TRBV28
TGTGCCAGCAGTTTGGGCACTTTCTCCTACGAGCAGTACTTC
CASSLGTFSYEQYF
>TRBJ2-7|few|17|TRBD2|TRBV5-1
TGCGCCAGCAGCCCCCCTGGGACTAGCGGGACCTACTACGAGCAGTACTTC
CASSPPGTSGTYYEQYF
>TRBJ2-3|many|15|.|TRBV7-2
TGTGCCAGCAGCTCAAAGGACCGTACCACAGATACGCAGTATTTT
CASSSKDRTTDTQYF
>TRBJ1-1|many|14|.|TRBV5-1
TGCGCCAGCAGCTGGGGGGGCACGAACACTGAAGCTTTCTTT
CASSWGGTNTEAFF
>TRBJ2-5|many|19|.|TRBV6-9
TGTGCCAGCAGTTACGGGCTCGGGAGAATCCGGCTGGCGCAAGAGACCCAGTACTTC
CASSYGLGRIRLAQETQYF
>TRBJ1-1|many|16|.|TRBV9
TGTGCCAGCAGCCCCGGGGCAGGGGCGCTGAACACTGAAGCTTTCTTT
CASSPGAGALNTEAFF
>TRBJ2-7|many|13|.|TRBV7-9
TGTGCCAGCAGCTTAACGGCTGCCTACGAGCAGTACTTC
CASSLTAAYEQYF
>TRBJ2-7|many|15|TRBD2|TRBV28
TGTGCCAGCAGTTCCCTAGCGGGAGGATATTACGAGCAGTACTTC
CASSSLAGGYYEQYF